The 17 T cell receptor beta chains reported below all come from one sample, sequenced in a study of brain T cells in children with intractable seizures. Described time point: blood from clinic visit 5 months post-surgery; TSC patient then seizure free. Only in-frame clones appear in the TCRdb table, and some are missing; sequencing was by immunoSEQ multiplex PCR. The sample includes hundreds of thousands of clones, about 93% of them seen just once. This sample comprised peripheral blood, obtained 4 to 5 months after surgery. Source of these receptors: a boy younger than two with tuberous sclerosis and intractable seizures.

The J gene is TRBJ2-1, the V gene TRBV6-6; the D gene could be TRBD1 or TRBD2 (5 bases each). This CDR3 has 16 amino acids. From germline, CDR1 is MNHNY and CDR2 SVGAGI (reference sequence). V was trimmed by 2 bases and J by 1 base, leaving 12 bases between them. CDR3 DNA sequence: TGTGCCAGCAGTTACCACCGGGACCCATCCTACAATGAGCAGTTCTTC. The encoded protein is CASSYHRDPSYNEQFF.

The chain has TRBV6-5 and TRBJ2-2; 13 bases line up with TRBD2. The germline CDR1 and CDR2 sequences are MNHEY and SVGAGI. There are 15 residues in the CDR3. V was pared by 7 bases and J by 7 bases, with 6 bases of the junction left unmatched. CDR3 nucleotides: TGTGCCAGCAAGGGACTAGCGGGAACTCTCGGGGAGCTGTTTTTT. Translation: CASKGLAGTLGELFF.

The chain joins TRBV2 to TRBJ2-2, with a weak D call TRBD2 (6 bases). The CDR3 is 14 amino acids. Trimming shortened V by 6 bases and J by 0 bases, and 8 bases separated the two germline ends. The germline CDR1 and CDR2 sequences are SNHLY and FYNNEI. CDR3 sequence (DNA): TGTGCCAGCAGAGGGACTTCGAACACCGGGGAGCTGTTTTTT. Its protein is CASRGTSNTGELFF.

The rearrangement uses TRBV24-1 and TRBJ2-1, with D maybe TRBD1 (6 bases). CDR3 length equals 16 residues. V was cut by 0 bases and J by 4 bases, with 12 bases left in between. CDR1 is KGHDR and CDR2 is SFDVKD in the germline V gene. The CDR3 coding sequence is TGTGCCACCAGTGATTTGGGAGAGGACAGATACAATGAGCAGTTCTTC. It translates to CATSDLGEDRYNEQFF.

The gene calls are TRBV2 and TRBJ1-1; no clear D gene. CDR1 and CDR2 from the germline V gene are SNHLY and FYNNEI. This CDR3 has 13 residues. V lost 3 bases to trimming and J lost 1 base, with 6 bases between them. CDR3 nucleotides: TGTGCCAGCAGTGATTTCGCGAACACTGAAGCTTTCTTT. Protein sequence: CASSDFANTEAFF.

In this sample, this clone turned up a few times. This CDR3 is also generated by other DNA sequences in the sample. This rearrangement joins TRBV9 to TRBJ1-3; D ambiguous. Germline V gene data show CDR1 as SGDLS and CDR2 as YYNGEE. V was pared by 3 bases and J by 0 bases, with 7 bases between. CDR3 length: 14 amino acids. The CDR3 DNA reads TGTGCCAGCAGCGGAACAGCCTCTGGAAACACCATATATTTT. This translates into CASSGTASGNTIYF.

V gene TRBV11-1 combines with J gene TRBJ2-5, with D hard to call. Trimming stripped 1 base from V and 3 bases from J, with 9 bases between. Germline CDR1 reads SGHAT; CDR2 reads FQDESV (reference sequence). This CDR3 region has 14 residues. CDR3 in DNA: TGTGCCAGCAGCTTAGAGTCCGGCAAAGAGACCCAGTACTTC. Protein product: CASSLESGKETQYF.

The V call is TRBV27, the J call TRBJ1-5; a weak D match, TRBD1 (6 bases). This CDR3 spans 15 amino acids. With 8 bases removed from V and 3 bases from J, the gap between germline ends came to 17 bases. The germline CDR1 and CDR2 sequences are MNHEY and SMNVEV (reference sequence). DNA for the CDR3: TGTGCCAGCCCCACCAGGACAGTAGACAATCAGCCCCAGCATTTT. It yields the protein CASPTRTVDNQPQHF.

The V and J genes are TRBV30 and TRBJ1-1; maybe TRBD1 (6 bases). Trimming pared 3 bases from V and 1 base from J, leaving 9 bases between. CDR1 GTSNPN and CDR2 SVGIG come from the germline V gene (reference sequence). The CDR3 runs to 13 residues. CDR3 coding DNA: TGTGCCTGGAGGGACAGTGGGAACACTGAAGCTTTCTTT. Residues: CAWRDSGNTEAFF.

V is TRBV7-9 and J is TRBJ2-3, with D possibly matching TRBD2 (6 bases). There are 16 residues in the CDR3. The germline CDR1 and CDR2 sequences are SEHNR and FQNEAQ (reference sequence). V lost 2 bases, J lost 3 bases, and 15 bases lay in between. For the CDR3, the DNA is TGTGCCAGCAGCTTAAATAGCGGTATCGGGACAGATACGCAGTATTTT. The encoded protein is CASSLNSGIGTDTQYF.

This clone occurred once. The chain employs TRBV19 and TRBJ1-5; D remains ambiguous. Germline CDR1 and CDR2: LNHDA and SQIVND (reference sequence). Trimming left V 3 bases short and J 4 bases short, with 4 bases between. CDR3 size: 12 residues. CDR3 DNA sequence: TGTGCCAGTAGTATCCTGAATCAGCCCCAGCATTTT. This codes for CASSILNQPQHF.

A few counts support this clone. CDR3 bases: TGTGCCAGCAGCTTGCGTGTCCAGCGGGGACAGAACACCGGGGAGCTGTTTTTT. As protein: CASSLRVQRGQNTGELFF. The chain employs TRBV5-6 and TRBJ2-2, with D possibly being TRBD2 (7 bases). The germline V and J ends were trimmed by 1 base and 1 base, with 17 bases remaining between them. Germline CDR1 and CDR2: SGHDT and YYEEEE. The CDR3 consists of 18 residues.

This chain connects TRBV4-2 to TRBJ2-2; D is undetermined. Germline CDR1 reads LGHNA; CDR2 reads YNFKEQ. The CDR3 runs 14 residues. Trimming took 1 base from V and 6 from J, leaving 9 bases between them. The CDR3 DNA sequence: TGTGCCAGCAGCCAAGTTGACGGGCCCGGGGAGCTGTTTTTT. Protein product: CASSQVDGPGELFF.

The chain recombines TRBV6-6 with TRBJ1-3; weak D call: TRBD1 (5 bases). Germline values: CDR1 MNHNY, CDR2 SVGAGI (reference sequence). This CDR3 has 13 residues. V lost 7 bases, J lost 2 bases, and 9 bases lay in between. The CDR3 loop is CASTGTTGNTIYF. CDR3 coding DNA: TGTGCCAGCACAGGGACTACTGGAAACACCATATATTTT.

This chain links TRBV30 with TRBJ1-2; maybe TRBD1 (5 bases). Germline V gene data show CDR1 as GTSNPN and CDR2 as SVGIG (reference sequence). Deletions cut 1 base from V and 7 bases from J, with 7 bases between. CDR3 size: 11 residues. The CDR3 loop is CAWSAGAGYTF. The CDR3, as DNA: TGTGCCTGGAGTGCCGGGGCTGGCTACACCTTC.

The chain recombines TRBV4-1 with TRBJ2-1; D possibly corresponds to TRBD1 (6 bases). The V gene lost 4 bases and the J gene lost 9 bases, with 25 bases spanning the gap. This CDR3 contains 17 residues. Germline lookup yields CDR1 MGHRA and CDR2 YSYEKL. CDR3: CASSLYTGSVEVGEQFF. The CDR3 DNA follows: TGCGCCAGCAGCCTCTACACAGGGTCTGTGGAGGTCGGTGAGCAGTTCTTC.

The J gene is TRBJ1-6, the V gene TRBV5-4; tentatively, D is TRBD1 (6 bases). CDR1 and CDR2 from the germline V gene are SGHNT and YYREEE (reference sequence). The V end was cut by 4 bases, the J end by 5 bases, with 13 bases between. CDR3 length equals 15 residues. CDR3 loop: CASSEGTFHNSPLHF. The CDR3 nucleotides are TGTGCCAGCAGCGAAGGGACATTTCATAATTCACCCCTCCACTTT.